Listed below are T cell receptor beta chains from one sample, sequenced in a study of identical twins. TCRdb redid the calling of the 5' RACE reads with MiXCR, one entry per CDR3 protein. The table lists around 370,000 distinct CDR3 sequences, roughly 9% of them singletons. Sequenced: naive T cells sorted from blood. The receptor set was obtained from a woman aged 45 to 65 in good health. CDR3s include the opening cysteine and the closing phenylalanine or tryptophan. Fields, in order: D gene, clone size, J gene, V gene, CDR3 protein, CDR3 DNA. D genes are given only for firm matches. Clone size is shown for a subset of rows, as once, few, many or a class of expanded clone.

D gene: TRBD1
clone size: few
J gene: TRBJ2-1
V gene: TRBV5-1
CDR3 protein: CASSLVSGGLSSYNEQFF
CDR3 DNA: TGCGCCAGCAGCTTGGTGTCAGGGGGATTAAGCTCCTACAATGAGCAGTTCTTC

D gene: -
clone size: -
J gene: TRBJ2-1
V gene: TRBV12-3/TRBV12-4
CDR3 protein: CASSPITGSWNNEQFF
CDR3 DNA: TGTGCCAGCAGCCCAATAACAGGGTCTTGGAACAATGAGCAGTTCTTC

D gene: -
clone size: few
J gene: TRBJ2-4
V gene: TRBV12-3/TRBV12-4
CDR3 protein: CASSFAGGGGYF
CDR3 DNA: TGTGCCAGCAGTTTTGCTGGGGGGGGCGGGTACTTC

D gene: TRBD1
clone size: -
J gene: TRBJ2-3
V gene: TRBV19
CDR3 protein: CASTLQGAVTDTQYF
CDR3 DNA: TGTGCCAGTACACTTCAGGGGGCCGTCACAGATACGCAGTATTTT

D gene: -
clone size: many
J gene: TRBJ2-1
V gene: TRBV5-1
CDR3 protein: CASSSLQGPYNEQFF
CDR3 DNA: TGCGCCAGCAGCTCCCTGCAGGGCCCCTACAATGAGCAGTTCTTC

D gene: -
clone size: many
J gene: TRBJ1-5
V gene: TRBV12-3/TRBV12-4
CDR3 protein: CASSLMGLGNQPQHF
CDR3 DNA: TGTGCCAGCAGCCTTATGGGTTTGGGTAATCAGCCCCAGCATTTT

D gene: TRBD1
clone size: -
J gene: TRBJ2-5
V gene: TRBV11-2
CDR3 protein: CASSPTGERRETQYF
CDR3 DNA: TGTGCCAGCAGCCCCACAGGGGAGAGGAGAGAGACCCAGTACTTC

D gene: TRBD1
clone size: few
J gene: TRBJ1-2
V gene: TRBV5-1
CDR3 protein: CASSLAATGAYGYTF
CDR3 DNA: TGCGCCAGCAGCTTGGCCGCGACAGGGGCATATGGCTACACCTTC

D gene: TRBD1
clone size: -
J gene: TRBJ2-5
V gene: TRBV7-8
CDR3 protein: CASSFDRGQGETQYF
CDR3 DNA: TGTGCCAGCAGCTTTGACAGGGGGCAGGGAGAGACCCAGTACTTC

D gene: TRBD2
clone size: few
J gene: TRBJ2-1
V gene: TRBV29-1
CDR3 protein: CSGTGTSEYNEQFF
CDR3 DNA: TGCAGCGGCACCGGGACTAGCGAGTACAATGAGCAGTTCTTC

D gene: -
clone size: -
J gene: TRBJ1-1
V gene: TRBV3-1
CDR3 protein: CASTLRDIGTEAFF
CDR3 DNA: TGTGCCAGCACCCTTAGGGATATCGGGACTGAAGCTTTCTTT

D gene: -
clone size: few
J gene: TRBJ1-2
V gene: TRBV29-1
CDR3 protein: CSSARESTYGYTF
CDR3 DNA: TGCAGCTCCGCAAGGGAGTCTACCTATGGCTACACCTTC

D gene: TRBD1
clone size: -
J gene: TRBJ1-1
V gene: TRBV19
CDR3 protein: CASSQQGALTEAFF
CDR3 DNA: TGTGCCAGTAGTCAACAGGGGGCGTTGACTGAAGCTTTCTTT

D gene: -
clone size: few
J gene: TRBJ2-5
V gene: TRBV20-1
CDR3 protein: CSAEVGETQYF
CDR3 DNA: TGCAGTGCCGAGGTGGGGGAGACCCAGTACTTC

D gene: TRBD2
clone size: many
J gene: TRBJ2-3
V gene: TRBV5-1
CDR3 protein: CASSPLRLAGADTQYF
CDR3 DNA: TGCGCCAGCAGCCCTCTTCGACTAGCGGGAGCGGATACGCAGTATTTT

D gene: -
clone size: few
J gene: TRBJ2-3
V gene: TRBV20-1
CDR3 protein: CSARYGLSTDTQYF
CDR3 DNA: TGCAGTGCTAGATACGGGCTTAGCACAGATACGCAGTATTTT

D gene: -
clone size: -
J gene: TRBJ1-2
V gene: TRBV7-9
CDR3 protein: CASIWLTEGYTF
CDR3 DNA: TGTGCCAGCATTTGGCTTACGGAGGGCTACACCTTC

D gene: TRBD1
clone size: -
J gene: TRBJ1-6
V gene: TRBV27
CDR3 protein: CASGRDRTNSPLHF
CDR3 DNA: TGTGCCAGCGGCCGGGACAGAACAAATTCACCCCTCCACTTT

D gene: -
clone size: few
J gene: TRBJ2-2
V gene: TRBV6-6
CDR3 protein: CASSSLGANTGELFF
CDR3 DNA: TGTGCCAGCAGTTCCCTGGGAGCGAACACCGGGGAGCTGTTTTTT

D gene: -
clone size: -
J gene: TRBJ1-1
V gene: TRBV14
CDR3 protein: CASSQGVERVWTEAFF
CDR3 DNA: TGTGCCAGCAGCCAAGGGGTAGAGAGGGTATGGACTGAAGCTTTCTTT

D gene: TRBD2
clone size: few
J gene: TRBJ2-2
V gene: TRBV12-3/TRBV12-4
CDR3 protein: CASSPLAGVGTGELFF
CDR3 DNA: TGTGCCAGCAGTCCGCTAGCGGGAGTGGGGACCGGGGAGCTGTTTTTT

D gene: TRBD1
clone size: many
J gene: TRBJ1-5
V gene: TRBV4-1
CDR3 protein: CASSQVGQGAQPQHF
CDR3 DNA: TGCGCCAGCAGCCAAGTAGGACAGGGGGCCCAGCCCCAGCATTTT

D gene: -
clone size: many
J gene: TRBJ2-3
V gene: TRBV10-1
CDR3 protein: CASSEPILGQNTDTQYF
CDR3 DNA: TGCGCCAGCAGTGAGCCGATTTTGGGACAAAACACAGATACGCAGTATTTT

D gene: -
clone size: -
J gene: TRBJ1-1
V gene: TRBV15
CDR3 protein: CATSNGGGAEAFF
CDR3 DNA: TGTGCCACCAGCAACGGTGGGGGCGCTGAAGCTTTCTTT

D gene: TRBD2
clone size: -
J gene: TRBJ2-1
V gene: TRBV20-1
CDR3 protein: CSARLAGLSYNEQFF
CDR3 DNA: TGCAGTGCAAGACTAGCGGGATTGTCTTACAATGAGCAGTTCTTC

D gene: -
clone size: few
J gene: TRBJ1-5
V gene: TRBV5-1
CDR3 protein: CASSQDDYSNQPQHF
CDR3 DNA: TGCGCCAGCAGCCAAGACGATTATAGCAATCAGCCCCAGCATTTT

D gene: TRBD1
clone size: few
J gene: TRBJ1-4
V gene: TRBV2
CDR3 protein: CASSEDRGRAANEKLFF
CDR3 DNA: TGTGCCAGCAGTGAGGACAGGGGGCGTGCAGCTAATGAAAAACTGTTTTTT

D gene: TRBD2
clone size: few
J gene: TRBJ2-1
V gene: TRBV12-3/TRBV12-4
CDR3 protein: CASSRGGALAGGTEQFF
CDR3 DNA: TGTGCCAGCAGTAGGGGAGGGGCTCTAGCGGGAGGGACAGAGCAGTTCTTC

D gene: -
clone size: -
J gene: TRBJ2-5
V gene: TRBV30
CDR3 protein: CAWSAENQETQYF
CDR3 DNA: TGTGCCTGGAGTGCGGAGAACCAAGAGACCCAGTACTTC

D gene: -
clone size: many
J gene: TRBJ2-7
V gene: TRBV12-3/TRBV12-4
CDR3 protein: CASGTYEQYF
CDR3 DNA: TGTGCCAGCGGAACCTACGAGCAGTACTTC

D gene: -
clone size: -
J gene: TRBJ2-5
V gene: TRBV2
CDR3 protein: CASSPPGTGQYF
CDR3 DNA: TGTGCCAGCTCACCGCCAGGTACCGGCCAGTACTTC

D gene: -
clone size: -
J gene: TRBJ2-5
V gene: TRBV20-1
CDR3 protein: CSARLMGETQYF
CDR3 DNA: TGCAGTGCCAGACTAATGGGGGAGACCCAGTACTTC

D gene: -
clone size: many
J gene: TRBJ1-5
V gene: TRBV21-1
CDR3 protein: CASSHREGIQPQHF
CDR3 DNA: TGTGCCAGCAGCCATAGGGAGGGAATTCAGCCCCAGCATTTT

D gene: TRBD1
clone size: once
J gene: TRBJ2-5
V gene: TRBV7-2
CDR3 protein: CASSLTGGKTQYF
CDR3 DNA: TGTGCCAGCAGCCTGACAGGGGGGAAGACCCAGTACTTC

D gene: TRBD1
clone size: few
J gene: TRBJ1-1
V gene: TRBV5-1
CDR3 protein: CASRTDRGTEAFF
CDR3 DNA: TGCGCCAGCAGGACCGACAGGGGGACTGAAGCTTTCTTT

D gene: -
clone size: many
J gene: TRBJ1-1
V gene: TRBV27
CDR3 protein: CASSRTALNTEAFF
CDR3 DNA: TGTGCCAGCAGCAGGACAGCCTTGAACACTGAAGCTTTCTTT

D gene: -
clone size: -
J gene: TRBJ1-2
V gene: TRBV3-1
CDR3 protein: CASSRIRGGNYGYTF
CDR3 DNA: TGTGCCAGCAGCCGCATACGGGGAGGGAACTATGGCTACACCTTC

D gene: -
clone size: -
J gene: TRBJ2-5
V gene: TRBV27
CDR3 protein: CASSPRGLQETQYF
CDR3 DNA: TGTGCCAGCAGTCCCCGGGGGCTGCAGGAGACCCAGTACTTC

D gene: TRBD2
clone size: many
J gene: TRBJ2-1
V gene: TRBV10-3
CDR3 protein: CAISSGLTYNEQFF
CDR3 DNA: TGTGCCATCAGTTCGGGACTAACGTACAATGAGCAGTTCTTC

D gene: -
clone size: few
J gene: TRBJ1-1
V gene: TRBV15
CDR3 protein: CATSTSYYGTNTEAFF
CDR3 DNA: TGTGCCACCAGCACCTCCTACTACGGGACGAACACTGAAGCTTTCTTT

D gene: -
clone size: -
J gene: TRBJ2-5
V gene: TRBV15
CDR3 protein: CATSRVGQGETQYF
CDR3 DNA: TGTGCCACCAGCAGAGTGGGGCAGGGAGAGACCCAGTACTTC

D gene: -
clone size: once
J gene: TRBJ2-7
V gene: TRBV6-5
CDR3 protein: CASSRRPWRDEQYF
CDR3 DNA: TGTGCCAGCAGCCGAAGGCCCTGGCGGGACGAGCAGTACTTC

D gene: TRBD1
clone size: few
J gene: TRBJ2-7
V gene: TRBV20-1
CDR3 protein: CSATPVRDRVVEQYF
CDR3 DNA: TGCAGTGCAACACCTGTCCGGGACAGGGTCGTCGAGCAGTACTTC

D gene: TRBD1
clone size: -
J gene: TRBJ2-7
V gene: TRBV9
CDR3 protein: CASSTGTGFSYEQYF
CDR3 DNA: TGTGCCAGCAGCACCGGGACAGGCTTCTCCTACGAGCAGTACTTC

D gene: TRBD2
clone size: -
J gene: TRBJ2-2
V gene: TRBV12-3/TRBV12-4
CDR3 protein: CASSGRAPGELFF
CDR3 DNA: TGTGCCAGCAGCGGGAGGGCCCCCGGGGAGCTGTTTTTT

D gene: -
clone size: -
J gene: TRBJ2-5
V gene: TRBV5-6
CDR3 protein: CASSRDPRGTFQETQYF
CDR3 DNA: TGTGCCAGCAGCCGAGACCCTAGGGGGACATTCCAAGAGACCCAGTACTTC

D gene: -
clone size: few
J gene: TRBJ2-7
V gene: TRBV5-1
CDR3 protein: CASSLDRHYEQYF
CDR3 DNA: TGCGCCAGCAGCTTGGACAGACACTACGAGCAGTACTTC

D gene: -
clone size: few
J gene: TRBJ2-3
V gene: TRBV7-2
CDR3 protein: CASSLNFMAGYFTDTQYF
CDR3 DNA: TGTGCCAGCAGCTTAAATTTCATGGCAGGATATTTCACAGATACGCAGTATTTT

D gene: TRBD2
clone size: many
J gene: TRBJ2-1
V gene: TRBV5-1
CDR3 protein: CASSFEREGLNEQFF
CDR3 DNA: TGCGCCAGCAGCTTCGAGCGGGAGGGCTTAAATGAGCAGTTCTTC

D gene: -
clone size: -
J gene: TRBJ1-3
V gene: TRBV3-1
CDR3 protein: CASRPSSSGNTIYF
CDR3 DNA: TGTGCCAGCAGGCCGTCCTCCTCTGGAAACACCATATATTTT

D gene: TRBD2
clone size: many
J gene: TRBJ2-4
V gene: TRBV6-1
CDR3 protein: CASSSSREGLDIQYF
CDR3 DNA: TGTGCCAGCAGCAGTTCCAGGGAGGGGTTGGACATTCAGTACTTC

D gene: -
clone size: many
J gene: TRBJ1-2
V gene: TRBV6-2/TRBV6-3
CDR3 protein: CASSYAPPNYGYTF
CDR3 DNA: TGTGCCAGCAGTTACGCTCCCCCAAACTATGGCTACACCTTC

D gene: TRBD2
clone size: few
J gene: TRBJ2-1
V gene: TRBV10-3
CDR3 protein: CAISGGSGNQDEQFF
CDR3 DNA: TGTGCCATCAGTGGCGGGAGTGGCAATCAGGATGAGCAGTTCTTC

D gene: TRBD2
clone size: many
J gene: TRBJ2-7
V gene: TRBV10-3
CDR3 protein: CAISEWEGRSSYEQYF
CDR3 DNA: TGTGCCATCAGTGAGTGGGAGGGGAGAAGCTCCTACGAGCAGTACTTC